Shown below are 4 T cell receptor beta chains from a single sample sequenced in a study of T cell repertoires in cytomegalovirus infection. No antigens are known for them. MiXCR, run by TCRdb on the reads, gives a single entry per CDR3 protein. The sample has about half a million distinct CDR3 sequences, around a third seen once. The sample here was cultured PBMCs, taken from culture after CMV antigen stimulation. These receptors all stem from a human donor in good health (CMV status not recorded). Some clones in this sample may be carry-over from other donors' samples.

The chain is built from TRBV28 and TRBJ2-3; a weak D match, TRBD2 (5 bases). Germline lookup yields CDR1 MDHEN and CDR2 SYDVKM. CDR3 length: 14 residues. Trimming left V 4 bases short and J 2 bases short, with 10 bases between. The CDR3 spells CASSSVATTDTQYF. The CDR3 region has the DNA TGTGCCAGCAGTTCAGTAGCGACCACAGATACGCAGTATTTT.

The CDR3 DNA reads as TGTGCCAGTGGACAGTTGCCCGGCTACACCTTC. As protein: CASGQLPGYTF. V and J are TRBV19 and TRBJ1-2; possibly TRBD1 for D (6 bases). From germline, CDR1 is LNHDA and CDR2 SQIVND (reference sequence). The V end was cut by 8 bases, the J end by 8 bases, with 12 bases between. The CDR3 consists of 11 residues.

This clonotype was observed many times. The gene calls are TRBV7-2 and TRBJ2-7, with a tentative D call TRBD2 (7 bases). CDR1 is SGHTA and CDR2 is FQGNSA in the germline V gene. The CDR3 extends over 13 amino acids. Trimming stripped 6 bases from V and 5 bases from J, with 14 bases between. CDR3 protein: CASSSPGGHEQYF. The CDR3 region has the DNA TGTGCCAGCAGTTCTCCCGGGGGGCACGAGCAGTACTTC. Full variable domain (missing parts from reference TRBV7-2 and TRBJ2-7): GAGVSQSPSNKVTEKGKDVELRCDPISGHTALYWYRQSLGQGLEFLIYFQGNSAPDKSGLPSDRFSAERTGGSVSTLTIQRTQQEDSAVYLCASSSPGGHEQYFGPGTRLTVT.

This chain uses TRBV20-1 with TRBJ1-2; TRBD1 agrees at 10 bases. The CDR3 is 14 residues long. Germline V gives CDR1 DFQATT, CDR2 SNEGSKA (reference sequence). The V segment lost 3 bases and the J segment 4 bases; nucleotides outside the gene matches: 5. The CDR3 DNA reads as TGCAGTGCTAGTTTCCGGACAGGGGGCTATGGCTACACCTTC. It is translated as CSASFRTGGYGYTF.